These 27 T cell receptor beta chains were all obtained from the same sample, sequenced in a study of T cells after posttransplantation cyclophosphamide. Produced via immunoSEQ multiplex PCR; TCRdb's table is partial and in-frame only. The data show around 1,600 clones, 65% to 85% seen once. Sample: CD8+ T cells sorted from bone marrow. All receptors derive from a woman in her fifties or sixties in good health and a related stem cell transplant donor.

This clone came up a few times. The rearrangement uses TRBV4-1 and TRBJ2-7; D gene uncertain. Germline V gene sequence: CDR1 MGHRA, CDR2 YSYEKL. Trimming pared 0 bases from V and 1 base from J, leaving 7 bases between. The CDR3 consists of 14 residues. CDR3 coding DNA: TGCGCCAGCAGCCAAGAACAGTTTTCCTACGAGCAGTACTTC. Translation gives CASSQEQFSYEQYF.

The chain joins TRBV6-4 to TRBJ1-1; the match to TRBD1 covers 7 bases. V dropped 2 bases and J dropped 1; count of bases not matched to a gene: 1. Germline loops: CDR1 MRHNA, CDR2 SNTAGT. The CDR3 sequence is 14 residues long. The CDR3, as DNA: TGTGCCAGCAGTGACGGGACAGAGAACACTGAAGCTTTCTTT. It encodes CASSDGTENTEAFF.

The chain carries TRBV7-2 and TRBJ1-5, with D hard to call. The CDR3 consists of 13 residues. Germline loops: CDR1 SGHTA, CDR2 FQGNSA. V shed 5 bases and J shed 6 bases, with 11 bases lying between them. The CDR3 nucleotides read TGTGCCAGCAGCCCCGGGGAAAGTCAGCCCCAGCATTTT. Translating gives CASSPGESQPQHF.

This sequence joins TRBV5-1 and TRBJ2-3, with 12 bases that match TRBD1. Per the germline V gene, CDR1 is SGHRS and CDR2 is YFSETQ. V was clipped by 2 bases and J by 3 bases; unmatched bases: 4. The length of the CDR3 is 16 residues. The CDR3 DNA reads as TGCGCCAGCAGCTTTGGGGACAGGGGGCAAACAGATACGCAGTATTTT. This encodes CASSFGDRGQTDTQYF. The full variable domain, with the rest looked up from reference TRBV5-1 and TRBJ2-3, is KAGVTQTPRYLIKTRGQQVTLSCSPISGHRSVSWYQQTPGQGLQFLFEYFSETQRNKGNFPGRFSGRQFSNSRSEMNVSTLELGDSALYLCASSFGDRGQTDTQYFGPGTRLTVL.

The J gene is TRBJ2-1, the V gene TRBV6-5; 7 bases match TRBD1. V lost 4 bases, J lost 8 bases, and 11 bases stayed unmatched. The CDR3 runs to 15 residues. Germline V lookup: CDR1 MNHEY, CDR2 SVGAGI. The CDR3 DNA reads TGTGCCAGCAGTTTGGGACAGCCAGCGCGAGATGAGCAGTTCTTC. This codes for CASSLGQPARDEQFF.

The chain is built from TRBV28 and TRBJ2-2, with TRBD1 matching 7 bases. Unmatched junction bases numbered 4, after V lost 1 base and J lost 2 bases. Germline V gives CDR1 MDHEN, CDR2 SYDVKM. The CDR3 loop spans 16 amino acids. This CDR3 reads CASSLFGTANTGELFF. DNA for the CDR3: TGTGCCAGCAGTTTATTCGGGACAGCTAACACCGGGGAGCTGTTTTTT.

The J gene is TRBJ1-1, the V gene TRBV5-5; 11 nucleotides align to TRBD1. Losses at the gene ends were 3 bases for V and 5 bases for J; bases not matched to a gene: 3. This CDR3 region has 14 residues. Germline CDR1 is SGHKS and CDR2 is YYEKEE (reference sequence). CDR3 DNA: TGTGCCAGCAGCTGGGGGACAGGGGGGACTGAAGCTTTCTTT. This sequence encodes CASSWGTGGTEAFF. Variable domain in full (rest from reference TRBV5-5 and TRBJ1-1): DAGVTQSPTHLIKTRGQQVTLRCSPISGHKSVSWYQQVLGQGPQFIFQYYEKEERGRGNFPDRFSARQFPNYSSELNVNALLLGDSALYLCASSWGTGGTEAFFGQGTRLTVV.

The chain recombines TRBV7-8 with TRBJ1-2; D gene unclear. V was pared by 5 bases and J by 0 bases, with 19 bases between. CDR1 is SGHVS and CDR2 is FQNEAQ in the germline V gene. The CDR3 is 17 residues long. As DNA, the CDR3 is TGTGCCAGCAGCGAAGAGATGGGAGGAGGAGCTAACTATGGCTACACCTTC. Translating it yields CASSEEMGGGANYGYTF.

This chain links TRBV19 with TRBJ1-1; D is unresolved. CDR1 and CDR2 from the germline V gene are LNHDA and SQIVND (reference sequence). V was trimmed by 10 bases and J by 1 base, leaving 10 bases between them. The CDR3 covers 12 residues. The CDR3 DNA sequence: TGTGCCACGAATCCAGGGAACACTGAAGCTTTCTTT. It yields the protein CATNPGNTEAFF.

The V and J genes are TRBV19 and TRBJ2-7, with 7 positions matching TRBD1. The germline V gene has CDR1 LNHDA and CDR2 SQIVND (reference sequence). V lost 2 bases to trimming and J lost 2 bases; unmatched junction nucleotides: 12. This CDR3 spans 17 amino acids. CDR3 sequence reads: CASSIFPLGQSTYEQYF. The CDR3 bases are TGTGCCAGTAGTATATTCCCATTGGGACAGAGTACCTACGAGCAGTACTTC. The full variable domain, its missing parts supplied by reference TRBV19 and TRBJ2-7, is DGGITQSPKYLFRKEGQNVTLSCEQNLNHDAMYWYRQDPGQGLRLIYYSQIVNDFQKGDIAEGYSVSREKKESFPLTVTSAQKNPTAFYLCASSIFPLGQSTYEQYFGPGTRLTVT.

The gene calls are TRBV2 and TRBJ2-7, with a tentative D call TRBD1 (5 bases). There are 15 residues in the CDR3. Trimming removed 6 bases at V and 0 bases at J, with 15 bases between. The germline CDR1 and CDR2 sequences are SNHLY and FYNNEI. The CDR3 DNA sequence: TGTGCCAGCAGCGCGTGGGGCGTCAGCTCCTACGAGCAGTACTTC. Protein sequence: CASSAWGVSSYEQYF.

The rearrangement joins TRBV9 to TRBJ1-5; D call uncertain. V dropped 3 bases and J dropped 9 bases, with 10 bases sitting between them. CDR1 SGDLS and CDR2 YYNGEE come from the germline V gene. This CDR3 contains 12 residues. The CDR3 here is CASSALGGPQHF. CDR3 DNA sequence: TGTGCCAGCAGCGCCTTGGGAGGGCCCCAGCATTTT.

This clone was seen only once. The chain couples TRBV27 to TRBJ2-1; D is possibly TRBD1 (6 bases). Deletions cut 7 bases from V and 4 bases from J, with 8 bases between. Germline V gives CDR1 MNHEY, CDR2 SMNVEV (reference sequence). The CDR3 consists of 12 residues. CDR3 amino acids: CASKTGYNEQFF. CDR3 nucleotides: TGTGCCAGCAAGACAGGATACAATGAGCAGTTCTTC.

This rearrangement joins TRBV27 to TRBJ2-2; TRBD1 agrees at 7 bases. The germline gives CDR1 MNHEY, CDR2 SMNVEV (reference sequence). With 3 bases clipped from V and 3 bases from J, the junction kept 13 bases outside the gene matches. The CDR3 consists of 18 residues. The CDR3 region is CASSFSYLGTDYTGELFF. CDR3 coding DNA: TGTGCCAGCAGTTTTTCCTACCTGGGGACAGATTACACCGGGGAGCTGTTTTTT.

V gene TRBV2 combines with J gene TRBJ2-1; TRBD2 aligns across 8 bases. The J segment lost 3 bases and the V segment lost 0 bases, leaving 4 bases of the junction unmatched. The germline V gene has CDR1 SNHLY and CDR2 FYNNEI. The CDR3 length is 16 residues. This chain's CDR3 is CASSEAGLAGYNEQFF. In DNA, the CDR3 is TGTGCCAGCAGTGAAGCAGGGCTAGCGGGCTACAATGAGCAGTTCTTC.

This sequence joins TRBV5-1 and TRBJ2-7; a possible D gene is TRBD2 (6 bases). V was shortened by 3 bases and J by 3 bases, with 19 bases between the two germline ends. CDR1 and CDR2 from the germline V gene are SGHRS and YFSETQ. The CDR3 spans 16 residues. This CDR3 reads CASSSPGGNDIYEQYF. As DNA, the CDR3 is TGCGCCAGCAGCTCTCCCGGGGGTAACGATATCTACGAGCAGTACTTC.

The chain links TRBV6-1 to TRBJ2-7; 12 nucleotides line up with TRBD2. Germline V gene data show CDR1 as MNHNS and CDR2 as SASEGT. J was trimmed by 4 bases and V by 0 bases; bases with no gene match: 7. There are 17 residues in the CDR3. CDR3 in amino acids: CASSEARLAGGKYEQYF. In DNA, the CDR3 is TGTGCCAGCAGTGAAGCAAGGCTAGCGGGGGGGAAATACGAGCAGTACTTC.

The V and J genes are TRBV5-1 and TRBJ1-5; no reliable D call. The CDR3 runs to 15 residues. CDR1 SGHRS and CDR2 YFSETQ come from the germline V gene. The ends were cut back, 4 bases at V and 5 bases at J, with 16 bases in the middle. The CDR3 nucleotides are TGCGCCAGCAGCCCGGATAGCGGCGGCTATCAGCCCCAGCATTTT. It codes for CASSPDSGGYQPQHF. Drawing the rest from reference TRBV5-1 and TRBJ1-5, the complete variable domain is KAGVTQTPRYLIKTRGQQVTLSCSPISGHRSVSWYQQTPGQGLQFLFEYFSETQRNKGNFPGRFSGRQFSNSRSEMNVSTLELGDSALYLCASSPDSGGYQPQHFGDGTRLSIL.

This sequence joins TRBV11-2 and TRBJ2-7; D may be TRBD1 (6 bases). V was clipped by 3 bases and J by 6 bases, with 12 bases between them. This CDR3 spans 13 amino acids. The germline V gene has CDR1 SGHAT and CDR2 FQNNGV. CDR3 loop: CASSLGHLSEQYF. In DNA form, the CDR3 reads TGTGCCAGCAGCTTGGGACATCTTTCCGAGCAGTACTTC.

V gene TRBV6-6 combines with J gene TRBJ2-7; 12 bases are a match to TRBD1. V shed 7 bases, J shed 4 bases, and the junction held 5 bases outside the gene matches. The CDR3 loop spans 14 amino acids. Germline CDR1 reads MNHNY; CDR2 reads SVGAGI (reference sequence). The CDR3 sequence is CASTGQGAPYEQYF. The DNA for the CDR3 is TGTGCCAGCACGGGACAGGGGGCGCCTTACGAGCAGTACTTC.

This chain joins TRBV7-9 and TRBJ1-2, with 9 bases identical to TRBD1. CDR1 and CDR2 (germline): SEHNR, FQNEAQ (reference sequence). The length of the CDR3 is 15 residues. Trimming took 6 bases from V and 4 from J; bases not matched to a gene: 9. The CDR3 protein is CASSPDRGLSYGYTF. The CDR3 DNA is TGTGCCAGCAGTCCCGACAGGGGGTTATCCTATGGCTACACCTTC.

The genes are TRBV4-2 and TRBJ2-3; D is perhaps TRBD2 (5 bases). Per the germline V gene, CDR1 is LGHNA and CDR2 is YNFKEQ. CDR3 size: 13 residues. Trimming left V 7 bases short and J 2 bases short, with 10 bases between. Here the CDR3 DNA reads TGTGCCAGCACCGGGGTGCTCACAGATACGCAGTATTTT. It encodes CASTGVLTDTQYF.

This clone was observed a handful of times. In DNA, the CDR3 is TGTGCCAGCGGGTTGGGCGGGAGGGCCTACAATGAGCAGTTCTTC. It yields the protein CASGLGGRAYNEQFF. This sequence joins TRBV5-4 and TRBJ2-1, with 9 bases that match TRBD2. Germline CDR1 and CDR2: SGHNT and YYREEE (reference sequence). V gave up 7 bases and J gave up 2 bases; unmatched junction bases: 7. The CDR3 sequence is 15 residues long.

CDR3 loop: CASSMAGEGYTF. The CDR3 DNA sequence: TGTGCCAGTAGTATGGCAGGGGAAGGCTACACCTTC. J is TRBJ1-2 and V is TRBV19; a weak D match, TRBD1 (6 bases). Per the germline V gene, CDR1 is LNHDA and CDR2 is SQIVND (reference sequence). Trimming took off 3 bases at V and 8 bases at J, with 10 bases between the two ends. There are 12 residues in the CDR3. The whole variable domain, filled in from reference TRBV19 and TRBJ1-2, reads DGGITQSPKYLFRKEGQNVTLSCEQNLNHDAMYWYRQDPGQGLRLIYYSQIVNDFQKGDIAEGYSVSREKKESFPLTVTSAQKNPTAFYLCASSMAGEGYTFGSGTRLTVV.

CDR3 bases: TGTGCCAGCACAAGATTCCAGGACTACGAGCAGTACTTC. Amino acid sequence: CASTRFQDYEQYF. The gene calls are TRBV2 and TRBJ2-7; D is undetermined. V was shortened by 7 bases and J by 3 bases, with 13 bases between the two germline ends. Looked up from germline, CDR1 is SNHLY and CDR2 is FYNNEI. This CDR3 has 13 residues.

This chain uses TRBV4-1 with TRBJ2-7; D might be TRBD1 (6 bases). Trimming removed 11 bases from V and 4 bases from J, with 21 bases in between. Germline CDR1 MGHRA, CDR2 YSYEKL. The CDR3 covers 14 residues. The CDR3 spells CASKTQGNAYEQYF. CDR3 bases: TGCGCCTCAAAGACACAGGGAAACGCGTACGAGCAGTACTTC.

By its share, this clone is large. The chain joins TRBV14 to TRBJ1-2, with TRBD1 as a possible D gene (6 bases). With 3 bases removed from V and 2 bases from J, the gap between germline ends came to 7 bases. Germline CDR1 reads SGHDN; CDR2 reads FVKESK. The CDR3 is made up of 13 amino acids. CDR3 DNA: TGTGCCAGCAGCCACCAGGGGAACTATGGCTACACCTTC. Protein: CASSHQGNYGYTF.